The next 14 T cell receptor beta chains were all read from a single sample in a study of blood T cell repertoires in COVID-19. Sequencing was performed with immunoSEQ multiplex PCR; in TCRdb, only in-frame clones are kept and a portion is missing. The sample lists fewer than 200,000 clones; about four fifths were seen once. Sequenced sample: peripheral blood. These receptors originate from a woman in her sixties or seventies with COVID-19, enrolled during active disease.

DNA for the CDR3: TGTGCCAGCAGCCCAGCGGGGAGACAAGAGACCCAGTACTTC. This translates into CASSPAGRQETQYF. The chain joins TRBV11-2 to TRBJ2-5; TRBD2 aligns across 7 bases. V lost 5 bases and J lost 2; bases outside the gene matches: 5. The CDR3 sequence is 14 residues long. Per the germline V gene, CDR1 is SGHAT and CDR2 is FQNNGV.

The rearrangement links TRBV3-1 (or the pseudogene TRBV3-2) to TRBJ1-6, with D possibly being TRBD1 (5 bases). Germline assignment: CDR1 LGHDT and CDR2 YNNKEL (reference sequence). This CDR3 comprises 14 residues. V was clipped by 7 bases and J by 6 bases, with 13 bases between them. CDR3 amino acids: CASTPGGSNSPLHF. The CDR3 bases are TGTGCCAGCACCCCGGGGGGGTCTAATTCACCCCTCCACTTT.

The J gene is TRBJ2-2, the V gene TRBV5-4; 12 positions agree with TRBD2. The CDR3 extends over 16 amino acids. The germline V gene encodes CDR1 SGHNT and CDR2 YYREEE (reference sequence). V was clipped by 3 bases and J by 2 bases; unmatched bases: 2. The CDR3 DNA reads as TGTGCCAGCAGCTCTGGACTAGCGGGAAACACCGGGGAGCTGTTTTTT. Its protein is CASSSGLAGNTGELFF.

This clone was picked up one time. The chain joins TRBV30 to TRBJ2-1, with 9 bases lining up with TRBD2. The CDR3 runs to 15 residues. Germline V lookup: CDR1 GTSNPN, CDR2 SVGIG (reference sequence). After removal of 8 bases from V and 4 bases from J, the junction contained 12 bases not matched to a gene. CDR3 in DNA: TGTGCCGGACTAAAGAGGCTAGCGGGATACAATGAGCAGTTCTTC. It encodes CAGLKRLAGYNEQFF.

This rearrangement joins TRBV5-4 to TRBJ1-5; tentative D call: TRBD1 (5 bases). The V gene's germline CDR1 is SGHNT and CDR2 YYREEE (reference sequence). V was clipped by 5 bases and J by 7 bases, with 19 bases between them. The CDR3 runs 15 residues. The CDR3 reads CASRTVRGSQQPQHF. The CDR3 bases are TGTGCCAGCAGAACCGTAAGGGGTAGCCAGCAGCCCCAGCATTTT.

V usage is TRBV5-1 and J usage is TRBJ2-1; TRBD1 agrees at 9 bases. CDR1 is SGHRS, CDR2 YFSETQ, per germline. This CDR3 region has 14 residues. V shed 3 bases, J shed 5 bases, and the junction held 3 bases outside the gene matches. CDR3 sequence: CASSSGTGHNEQFF. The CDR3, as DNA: TGCGCCAGCAGCTCCGGGACAGGGCACAATGAGCAGTTCTTC.

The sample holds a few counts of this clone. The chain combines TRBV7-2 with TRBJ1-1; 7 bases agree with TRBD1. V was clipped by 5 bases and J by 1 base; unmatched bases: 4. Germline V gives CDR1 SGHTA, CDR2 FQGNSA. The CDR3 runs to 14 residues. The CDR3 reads CASSPWTGNTEAFF. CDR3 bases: TGTGCCAGCAGCCCCTGGACAGGGAACACTGAAGCTTTCTTT.

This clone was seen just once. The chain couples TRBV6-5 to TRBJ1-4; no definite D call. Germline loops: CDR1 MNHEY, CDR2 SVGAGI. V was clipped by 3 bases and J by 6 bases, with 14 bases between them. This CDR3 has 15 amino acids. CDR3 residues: CASSYLRSGDEKLFF. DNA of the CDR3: TGTGCCAGCAGTTATTTGCGGTCCGGAGATGAAAAACTGTTTTTT.

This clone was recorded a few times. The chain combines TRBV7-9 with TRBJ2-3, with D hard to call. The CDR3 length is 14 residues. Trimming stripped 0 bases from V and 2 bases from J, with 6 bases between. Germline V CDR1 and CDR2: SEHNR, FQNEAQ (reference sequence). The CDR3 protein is CASSLAEPTDTQYF. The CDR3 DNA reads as TGTGCCAGCAGCTTAGCGGAGCCCACAGATACGCAGTATTTT.

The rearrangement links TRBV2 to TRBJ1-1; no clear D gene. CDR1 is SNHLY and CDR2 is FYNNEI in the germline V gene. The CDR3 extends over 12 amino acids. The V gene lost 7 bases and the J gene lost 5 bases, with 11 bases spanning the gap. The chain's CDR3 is CASNQRRTEAFF. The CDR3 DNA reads TGTGCCAGCAACCAGAGGAGGACTGAAGCTTTCTTT.

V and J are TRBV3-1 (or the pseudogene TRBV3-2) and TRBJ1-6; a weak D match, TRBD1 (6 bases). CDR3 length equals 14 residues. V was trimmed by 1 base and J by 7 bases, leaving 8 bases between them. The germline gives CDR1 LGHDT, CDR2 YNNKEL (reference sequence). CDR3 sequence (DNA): TGTGCCAGCAGCCAAGGGCAGGGGAATTCACCCCTCCACTTT. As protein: CASSQGQGNSPLHF.

CDR3 sequence: CASSHRGLGGNTIYF. The CDR3, as DNA: TGTGCCAGCAGCCACAGGGGGCTGGGAGGAAACACCATATATTTT. This sequence joins TRBV6-5 and TRBJ1-3, with 9 nucleotides matching TRBD1. Germline values: CDR1 MNHEY, CDR2 SVGAGI. J gave up 4 bases and V 6 bases, and 7 bases lay outside the gene matches. The CDR3 runs to 15 residues.

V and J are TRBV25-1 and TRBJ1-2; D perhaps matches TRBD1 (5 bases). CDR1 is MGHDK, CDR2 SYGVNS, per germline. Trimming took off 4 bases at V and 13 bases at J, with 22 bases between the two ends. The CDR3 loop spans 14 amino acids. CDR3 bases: TGTGCCAGCAGTGCAACGCAGGGTAGGGTGGTCGTCACCTTC. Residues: CASSATQGRVVVTF.

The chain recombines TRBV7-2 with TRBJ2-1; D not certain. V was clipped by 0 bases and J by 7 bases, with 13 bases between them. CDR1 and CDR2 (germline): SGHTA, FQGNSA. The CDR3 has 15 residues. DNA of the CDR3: TGTGCCAGCAGCTTAGCGGGCAATAGAGTTAATGAGCAGTTCTTC. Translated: CASSLAGNRVNEQFF.